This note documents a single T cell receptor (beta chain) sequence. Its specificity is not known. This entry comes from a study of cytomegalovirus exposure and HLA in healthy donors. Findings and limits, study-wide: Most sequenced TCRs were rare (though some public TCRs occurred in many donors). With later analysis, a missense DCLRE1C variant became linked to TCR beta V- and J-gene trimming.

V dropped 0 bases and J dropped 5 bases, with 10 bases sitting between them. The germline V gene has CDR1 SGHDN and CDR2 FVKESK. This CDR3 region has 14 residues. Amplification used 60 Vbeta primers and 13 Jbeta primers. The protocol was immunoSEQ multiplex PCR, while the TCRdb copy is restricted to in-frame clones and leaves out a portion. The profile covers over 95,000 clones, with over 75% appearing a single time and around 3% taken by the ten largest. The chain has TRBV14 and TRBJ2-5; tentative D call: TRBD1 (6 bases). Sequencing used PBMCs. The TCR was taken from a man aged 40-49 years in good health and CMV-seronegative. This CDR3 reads CASSQDTGRETQYF. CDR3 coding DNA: TGTGCCAGCAGCCAAGATACAGGGCGGGAGACCCAGTACTTC. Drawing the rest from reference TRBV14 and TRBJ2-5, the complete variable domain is EAGVTQFPSHSVIEKGQTVTLRCDPISGHDNLYWYRRVMGKEIKFLLHFVKESKQDESGMPNNRFLAERTGGTYSTLKVQPAELEDSGVYFCASSQDTGRETQYFGPGTRLLVL.